This T cell receptor (beta chain) was captured in a study of blood T cell repertoires in COVID-19. Study-wide background: The study drew acute and convalescent COVID-19 samples from the United States, Italy and Spain. The analysed material was cDNA or gDNA that came from T cells, B-cell-depleted T cells, or PBMCs.

Authors' methods: How many nucleated cells were present was estimated from reference gene primer amplification. Here immunoSEQ multiplex PCR was the method, and the copy in TCRdb shows in-frame clones only, minus some. V, J and clone size are taken as reported in that table, and D and trimming were inferred from the DNA itself. The data contain fewer than 500,000 clones, 86% of them singletons. The V gene lost 6 bases and the J gene lost 3 bases, with 11 bases spanning the gap. Germline values: CDR1 MNHEY, CDR2 SVGAGI. This CDR3 is built from 13 residues. The chain couples TRBV6-5 to TRBJ1-1; no reliable D call. Sample: peripheral blood. The TCR originated in a young woman with active or convalescent COVID-19. CDR3 coding DNA: TGTGCCAGCAGGGGAGACTGGGACACTGAAGCTTTCTTT. Translated: CASRGDWDTEAFF.